This T cell receptor beta chain was sequenced for a study of T cells after yellow fever vaccination. One entry per CDR3 protein results from TCRdb running MiXCR on the 5' RACE reads. The table lists 25,000 to 35,000 distinct CDR3 sequences, 4.4% of them singletons. The germline CDR1 and CDR2 sequences are SGHRS and YFSETQ. The CDR3 consists of 17 residues. The V and J ends lost 4 bases and 4 bases respectively, with 23 bases between them. This clonotype was recorded at least ten times. Its specificity is not known. Broader study findings: Peaking faster, on day 5 versus 15, the secondary response was nonetheless weaker.

The sequence was obtained from a man aged 25-45 years who received the YFV17D yellow fever vaccine. Sequenced material: CD8+ T cells sorted from PBMCs, taken 5 days after the yellow fever booster vaccination. The chain is built from TRBV5-1 and TRBJ1-1, with TRBD1 as a possible D gene (6 bases). CDR3 amino acids: CASSPRSGGGGGTEAFF. In DNA, the CDR3 is TGCGCCAGCAGCCCTCGTTCGGGGGGCGGAGGCGGCACTGAAGCTTTCTTT.